This T cell receptor beta chain was profiled in a study of cytomegalovirus exposure and HLA in healthy donors. Broader study findings: In vitro testing confirmed a few CMV-associated chains as specific for CMV antigens. The likely origin of a cluster of highly shared sequence variants was a sequencing artifact.

The germline V gene encodes CDR1 LNHDA and CDR2 SQIVND (reference sequence). The CDR3 is 11 residues long. The V end lost 9 bases, the J end lost 8 bases, and 10 bases lay between the germline ends. Of note for this clone: Its cognate antigen is unknown.

This PCR relied on a set of 60 Vbeta primers and 13 Jbeta primers. Some clones are missing from TCRdb's copy, which holds only in-frame ones; the method was immunoSEQ multiplex PCR. Its table lists under 90,000 clones. Healthy bone marrow donors made up the donor group. The V call is TRBV19, the J call TRBJ1-4, with no clear D. The TCR comes from a man in his fifties or sixties in good health and CMV-seropositive. Sequencing was done on a sample of PBMCs. DNA of the CDR3: TGTGCCAGCTTCGCGGGGGAAAAACTGTTTTTT. It encodes CASFAGEKLFF.